This paragraph reports one T cell receptor beta chain. The sample is drawn from a study of blood T cell repertoires in COVID-19. Study-level background: The study drew acute and convalescent COVID-19 samples from the United States, Italy and Spain. The cDNA or gDNA used as material had been derived from T cells, B-cell-depleted T cells, or PBMCs.

The authors' processing: From reference gene primer amplification, estimates of nucleated cell counts were derived. The protocol was immunoSEQ multiplex PCR, while the TCRdb copy is restricted to in-frame clones and leaves out a portion. V, J and clone size are those of that table, while D and trimming were read from the DNA. The repertoire has tens of thousands of clones, approximately 90% of them found once; the top ten carry around 3.7%. The V gene's germline CDR1 is LGHNA and CDR2 YNFKEQ. This CDR3 contains 11 residues. V was clipped by 0 bases and J by 9 bases, with 6 bases between them. The V call is TRBV4-2, the J call TRBJ2-7; no firm D call. The source material was peripheral blood. This receptor was obtained from a human donor in a cohort sampled during active COVID-19. This chain's CDR3 is CASSQETMQYF. CDR3 nucleotide sequence: TGTGCCAGCAGCCAAGAAACTATGCAGTACTTC.